A single sample is the source of the 7 T cell receptor beta chains below, sequenced in a study of shared clonotypes between healthy human individuals. Sequencing used immunoSEQ multiplex PCR; TCRdb keeps in-frame clones, though not all of them. Of roughly 2.5 million clones listed, around 90% were seen once; the top ten hold 0.13% to 0.15%. Sequencing was performed on naive CD4+ T cells sorted from blood. Subset specified: CD45RA+ positively selected. These TCRs come from a man younger than 35 in good health.

The chain employs TRBV4-3 and TRBJ2-1, with 12 bases that match TRBD2. CDR1 and CDR2 from the germline V gene are LGHNA and YSLEER. After removal of 1 base from V and 3 bases from J, the junction contained 4 bases not matched to a gene. The CDR3 covers 17 residues. For the CDR3, the DNA is TGCGCCAGCAGCCAAGTTGCGACTAGCGGGAGCTACAATGAGCAGTTCTTC. Amino acids: CASSQVATSGSYNEQFF.

The gene calls are TRBV2 and TRBJ2-5; the D is unclear. The CDR3 extends over 13 amino acids. The germline V gene encodes CDR1 SNHLY and CDR2 FYNNEI. Trimming took 1 base from V and 9 from J, leaving 12 bases between them. The CDR3 region is CASSEGGTLAQYF. DNA for the CDR3: TGTGCCAGCAGTGAAGGTGGAACCCTGGCCCAGTACTTC.

With regard to this clone: An end of the junction does not agree with germline; a read error may underlie this. This rearrangement joins TRBV27 to TRBJ2-7; a weak D match, TRBD1 (6 bases). The CDR3 sequence is 17 residues long. Germline CDR1 MNHEY, CDR2 SMNVEV (reference sequence). The CDR3 DNA follows: TGTGCCAGCAGTCCCAGGGGCGGTGCCATACCTATCTACGGGCAGTACTTC. Amino acids: CASSPRGGAIPIYGQYF.

The rearrangement uses TRBV27 and TRBJ2-7; TRBD2 matches at 8 bases. Germline CDR1 and CDR2: MNHEY and SMNVEV (reference sequence). The trim removed 8 bases at V and 0 bases at J, leaving 12 bases unmatched. The CDR3 contains 16 residues. Written as DNA, the CDR3 is TGTGCCAGCCAGCCCGGAGCGGGGGCCATCTCCTACGAGCAGTACTTC. As protein: CASQPGAGAISYEQYF.

The CDR3 spells CASSPIGTNAYEQYF. For the CDR3, the DNA is TGTGCCAGCAGCCCCATCGGGACAAACGCCTACGAGCAGTACTTC. V is TRBV5-4 and J is TRBJ2-7, with a tentative D call TRBD1 (6 bases). The CDR3 totals 15 residues. Germline CDR1 is SGHNT and CDR2 is YYREEE (reference sequence). Trimming cost V 4 bases and J 2 bases, with 16 bases left between them.

This chain links TRBV19 with TRBJ2-1; possible D gene TRBD2, 5 bases. This CDR3 comprises 12 residues. Germline loops: CDR1 LNHDA, CDR2 SQIVND (reference sequence). Trimming stripped 5 bases from V and 14 bases from J, with 16 bases between. CDR3 in amino acids: CASSPTNGREFF. CDR3 in DNA: TGTGCCAGTAGTCCTACCAACGGGCGGGAGTTCTTC. Drawing the rest from reference TRBV19 and TRBJ2-1, the complete variable domain is DGGITQSPKYLFRKEGQNVTLSCEQNLNHDAMYWYRQDPGQGLRLIYYSQIVNDFQKGDIAEGYSVSREKKESFPLTVTSAQKNPTAFYLCASSPTNGREFFGPGTRLTVL.

This chain links TRBV7-3 with TRBJ2-3, with a weak D call TRBD2 (6 bases). Germline loops: CDR1 SGHTA, CDR2 FQGTGA. The CDR3 consists of 14 residues. The V end lost 5 bases, the J end lost 5 bases, and 14 bases lay between the germline ends. CDR3 sequence: CASSAGLAGDTQYF. CDR3 bases: TGTGCCAGCAGCGCGGGGCTAGCAGGAGATACGCAGTATTTT.